Below, one T cell receptor beta chain is given with its context. Its antigen is currently unknown. This sample was included in a study of spatial heterogeneity in lung cancer. Overall study context: The study sequenced follow-up PBMC samples when they were available, at a median of roughly two years after resection.

Study-level results: Ubiquitous expanded tumor TCRs were observed in blood more at resection than follow-up.

The CDR3 is made up of 11 amino acids. Germline V gives CDR1 SNHLY, CDR2 FYNNEI. Germline trimming cut 8 bases from V and 12 bases from J; bases unmatched to any gene: 7. Unique molecular identifiers tagged every individual TCR cDNA molecule. TCRdb recomputed calls from the 5' RACE reads with MiXCR, one row per CDR3 protein. The sample shows over 15,000 distinct CDR3 sequences, about a fifth of them seen only once. The time point is: blood at routine non-recurrence follow-up after resection. Whole RNA, which was extracted from tumor, nontumor lung tissue or frozen PBMC, was sequenced without any cell sorting.

V gene TRBV2 combines with J gene TRBJ2-1, with 7 bases fitting TRBD2. The receptor comes from a male donor with early-stage non-small cell lung cancer. The sample was PBMCs, taken at follow-up. CDR3 sequence (DNA): TGTGCCAGCGGAGGCGGGGGAGGGCAGTTCTTC. Translating gives CASGGGGGQFF.